The 5 T cell receptor beta chains reported below all come from one sample, sequenced in a study of identifying expanded T cells in peripheral blood (dated by TCRdb to about 2019). Library prep was done by the immunoSEQ multiplex PCR assay. This immuneACCESS table, as held by TCRdb, lists in-frame sequences with V and J called but not all clones. Of the missing ones, under half trace to an unresolved V gene in checked studies; the others have no known cause. The sample yields roughly 100,000 clones; about 91% were counted once. Together, the top ten hold around an eighth of the sample. The sequenced material came from blood. The receptors shown here come from a person aged 18 to 70 in good health.

This chain links TRBV9 with TRBJ1-4, with a weak D call TRBD1 (5 bases). The CDR3 contains 14 residues. From germline, CDR1 is SGDLS and CDR2 YYNGEE. V dropped 3 bases and J dropped 7 bases, with 13 bases sitting between them. The CDR3 is CASSGGRRGEKLFF. The CDR3 DNA is TGTGCCAGCAGCGGGGGACGAAGGGGTGAAAAACTGTTTTTT. Full variable domain (rest looked up from reference TRBV9 and TRBJ1-4): DSGVTQTPKHLITATGQRVTLRCSPRSGDLSVYWYQQSLDQGLQFLIQYYNGEERAKGNILERFSAQQFPDLHSELNLSSLELGDSALYFCASSGGRRGEKLFFGSGTQLSVL.

The chain is built from TRBV19 and TRBJ2-1, with 8 bases identical to TRBD1. The CDR3 sequence is 15 residues long. V lost 0 bases to trimming and J lost 8 bases; unmatched junction nucleotides: 6. Germline CDR1 and CDR2: LNHDA and SQIVND (reference sequence). The CDR3 protein is CASSIDWTGPDEQFF. Here the CDR3 DNA reads TGTGCCAGTAGTATAGATTGGACAGGGCCCGATGAGCAGTTCTTC. Filled out from reference TRBV19 and TRBJ2-1, the complete variable domain reads DGGITQSPKYLFRKEGQNVTLSCEQNLNHDAMYWYRQDPGQGLRLIYYSQIVNDFQKGDIAEGYSVSREKKESFPLTVTSAQKNPTAFYLCASSIDWTGPDEQFFGPGTRLTVL.

The count of this clone is one. The CDR3 nucleotides read TGTGCCATCAGAGGACAGAACACTGAAGCTTTCTTT. Its translation: CAIRGQNTEAFF. This rearrangement joins TRBV10-3 to TRBJ1-1; weak D call: TRBD1 (5 bases). Deletions cut 6 bases from V and 1 base from J, with 6 bases between. CDR1 is ENHRY and CDR2 is SYGVKD in the germline V gene. This CDR3 has 12 amino acids.

This clone has only a few counts. This sequence joins TRBV7-2 and TRBJ2-1; D is unclear. The ends were cut back, 1 base at V and 0 bases at J, with 7 bases in the middle. Germline V gene lookup returns CDR1 SGHTA and CDR2 FQGNSA. The CDR3 totals 15 residues. Here the CDR3 reads CASSLGSTSYNEQFF. CDR3 sequence (DNA): TGTGCCAGCAGCTTAGGCAGTACCTCCTACAATGAGCAGTTCTTC.

The V and J genes are TRBV7-9 and TRBJ2-7, with 13 bases matching TRBD2. CDR1 and CDR2 from the germline V gene are SEHNR and FQNEAQ (reference sequence). The junction had 13 bases not matched to a gene; V was cut back by 5 bases and J by 6 bases. The CDR3 spans 17 residues. DNA of the CDR3: TGTGCCAGCAGCCCGACCGGGACTAGCGGGGATACCTCCGAGCAGTACTTC. Protein product: CASSPTGTSGDTSEQYF. The whole variable domain, filled in from reference TRBV7-9 and TRBJ2-7, reads DTGVSQNPRHKITKRGQNVTFRCDPISEHNRLYWYRQTLGQGPEFLTYFQNEAQLEKSRLLSDRFSAERPKGSFSTLEIQRTEQGDSAMYLCASSPTGTSGDTSEQYFGPGTRLTVT.